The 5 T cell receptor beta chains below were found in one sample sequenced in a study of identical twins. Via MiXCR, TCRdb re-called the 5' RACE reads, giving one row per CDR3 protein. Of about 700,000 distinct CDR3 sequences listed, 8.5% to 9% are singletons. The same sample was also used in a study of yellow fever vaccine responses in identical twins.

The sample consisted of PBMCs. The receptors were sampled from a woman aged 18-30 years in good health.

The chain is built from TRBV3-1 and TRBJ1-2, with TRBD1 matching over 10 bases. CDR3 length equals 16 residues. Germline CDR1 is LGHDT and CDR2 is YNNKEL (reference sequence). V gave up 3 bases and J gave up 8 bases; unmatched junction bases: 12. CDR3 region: CASSQLPGQGPQGYTF. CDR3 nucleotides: TGTGCCAGCAGCCAGCTGCCGGGACAGGGGCCGCAGGGCTACACCTTC. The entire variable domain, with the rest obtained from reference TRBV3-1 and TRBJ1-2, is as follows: DTAVSQTPKYLVTQMGNDKSIKCEQNLGHDTMYWYKQDSKKFLKIMFSYNNKELIINETVPNRFSPKSPDKAHLNLHINSLELGDSAVYFCASSQLPGQGPQGYTFGSGTRLTVV.

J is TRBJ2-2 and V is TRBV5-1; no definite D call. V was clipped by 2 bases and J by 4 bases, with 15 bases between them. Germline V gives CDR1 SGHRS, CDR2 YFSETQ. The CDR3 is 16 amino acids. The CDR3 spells CASSLRQVAATGELFF. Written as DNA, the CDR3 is TGCGCCAGCAGCTTAAGGCAGGTCGCGGCCACCGGGGAGCTGTTTTTT.

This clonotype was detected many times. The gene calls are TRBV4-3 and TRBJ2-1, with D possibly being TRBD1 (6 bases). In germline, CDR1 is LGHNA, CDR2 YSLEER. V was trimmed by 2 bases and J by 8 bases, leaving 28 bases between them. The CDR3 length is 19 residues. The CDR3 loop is CASSQSTGTTGQSIHEQFF. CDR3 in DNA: TGCGCCAGCAGCCAATCCACGGGGACAACGGGACAATCTATACATGAGCAGTTCTTC.

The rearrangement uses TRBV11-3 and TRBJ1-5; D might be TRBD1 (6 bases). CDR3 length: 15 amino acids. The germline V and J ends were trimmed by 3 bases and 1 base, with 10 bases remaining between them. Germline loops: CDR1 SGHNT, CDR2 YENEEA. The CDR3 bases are TGTGCCAGCAGCTTCCAGGGGATGAGCAATCAGCCCCAGCATTTT. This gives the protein CASSFQGMSNQPQHF.

The CDR3 sequence: CASSPSWVAVNNEQFF. The CDR3 region has the DNA TGTGCCAGCAGCCCGAGTTGGGTAGCGGTGAACAATGAGCAGTTCTTC. The chain links TRBV7-9 to TRBJ2-1, with D perhaps TRBD2 (6 bases). V was clipped by 5 bases and J by 5 bases, with 19 bases between them. Looked up from germline, CDR1 is SEHNR and CDR2 is FQNEAQ (reference sequence). The CDR3 loop spans 16 amino acids.